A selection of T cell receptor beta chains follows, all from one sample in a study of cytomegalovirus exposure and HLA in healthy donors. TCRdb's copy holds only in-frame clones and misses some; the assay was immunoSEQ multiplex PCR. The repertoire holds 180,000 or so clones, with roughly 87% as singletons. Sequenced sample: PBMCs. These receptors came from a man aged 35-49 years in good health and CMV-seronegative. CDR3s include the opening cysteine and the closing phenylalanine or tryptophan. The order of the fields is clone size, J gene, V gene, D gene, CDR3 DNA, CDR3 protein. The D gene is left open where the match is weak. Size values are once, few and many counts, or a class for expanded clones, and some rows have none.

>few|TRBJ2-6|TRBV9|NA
TGTGCCAGCAGCTCTCGCGGAGGGCCGAACTCTGGGGCCAACGTCCTGACTTTC
CASSSRGGPNSGANVLTF
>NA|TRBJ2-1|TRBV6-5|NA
TGTGCCAGCAGGGCGAGGGGGTCTGCTGAGCAGTTCTTC
CASRARGSAEQFF
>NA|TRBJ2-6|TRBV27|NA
TGTGCCAGCAGCCAGGTTTTTGGGGCCAACGTCCTGACTTTC
CASSQVFGANVLTF
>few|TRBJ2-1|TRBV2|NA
TGTGCCAGCTTACCCATAGGAGCGGCTTACAATGAGCAGTTCTTC
CASLPIGAAYNEQFF
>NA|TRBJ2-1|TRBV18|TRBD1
TGTGCCAGCTCACCTCGACAGGGGGTCGCAGGTGAGCAGTTCTTC
CASSPRQGVAGEQFF
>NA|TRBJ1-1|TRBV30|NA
TGTGCCTGGAGCCTACAGGGATACACTGAATCTTTCTTT
CAWSLQGYTESFF
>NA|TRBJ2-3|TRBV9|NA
TGTGCCAGCAGCAAGACAGGCGTGGATACGCAGTATTTT
CASSKTGVDTQYF
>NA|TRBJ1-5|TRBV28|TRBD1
TGTGCCAGCAGTTTGACAGGGGCCGCAGTTAATAGCAATCAGCCCCAGCATTTT
CASSLTGAAVNSNQPQHF
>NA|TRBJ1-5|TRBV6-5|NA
TGTGCCAGCAGTTACTCGTCGGGGAGGGGGGATCAGCCCCAGCATTTT
CASSYSSGRGDQPQHF
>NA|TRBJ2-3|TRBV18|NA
TGTGCCAGCTCACCTCTTCTGGTCAGGGCCGCAGATACGCAGTATTTT
CASSPLLVRAADTQYF
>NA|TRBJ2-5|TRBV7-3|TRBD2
TGTGCCAGCAGCCCGACTAGCGGGACTGAGACCCAGTACTTC
CASSPTSGTETQYF
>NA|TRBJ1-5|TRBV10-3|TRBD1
TGTGCCATCAGCCAACAGGGGGCTGGGAGAAGCAATCAGCCCCAGCATTTT
CAISQQGAGRSNQPQHF
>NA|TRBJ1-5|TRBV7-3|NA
TGTGCCAGCAACGAGTGGCCGGGGGATCAGCCCCAGCATTTT
CASNEWPGDQPQHF
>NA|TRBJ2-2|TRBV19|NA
TGTGCCAGTAATGGGGGCGGGCGGTCCGGGGAGCTGTTTTTT
CASNGGGRSGELFF
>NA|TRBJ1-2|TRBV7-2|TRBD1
TGTGCCAGCAGCCTCGGACAGGGTGGCTACACCTTC
CASSLGQGGYTF
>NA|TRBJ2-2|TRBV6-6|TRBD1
TGTGCCACTGGACAGGGGGGCACCGGGGAGCTGTTTTTT
CATGQGGTGELFF
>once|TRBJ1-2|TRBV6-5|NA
TGTGCCAGCACCCCCGGAGGAAGCTATGGCTACACCTTC
CASTPGGSYGYTF
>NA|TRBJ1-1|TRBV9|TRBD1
TGTGCCAGCAGCGCGGACAGGGTGAGCACTGAAGCTTTCTTT
CASSADRVSTEAFF
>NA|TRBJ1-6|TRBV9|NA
TGTGCCAGCAGCCAGGAGGCAGCCAGGTCACCCCTCCACTTT
CASSQEAARSPLHF
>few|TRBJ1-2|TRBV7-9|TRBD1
TGTTCCAGCAGCTTAGCAGGGGGCGCAGGTTCTTATGGCTACACCTTC
CSSSLAGGAGSYGYTF
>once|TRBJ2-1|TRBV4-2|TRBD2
TGTGCCAGCAGCCAACCGGCGCGGGGGGGCCAGAATGAGCAGTTCTTC
CASSQPARGGQNEQFF
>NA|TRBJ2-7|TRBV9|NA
TGTGCCAGCAGCTCTAGACAGGGAGGCTACGAGCAGTACTTC
CASSSRQGGYEQYF
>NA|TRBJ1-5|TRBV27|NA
TGTGCCAGCAGTTTAGTTTTGGCTCAGCCCCAGCATTTT
CASSLVLAQPQHF
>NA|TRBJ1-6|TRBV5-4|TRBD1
TGTGCCAGCAGGGGGACAGGCGTAAATTCACCCCTCCACTTT
CASRGTGVNSPLHF
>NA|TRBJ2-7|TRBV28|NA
TGTGCCAGCAGTTCTCCCGTTAGCTACGAGCAGTACTTC
CASSSPVSYEQYF
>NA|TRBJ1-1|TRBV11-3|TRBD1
TGTGCCAGCAGTACCATTCAGGGGGGCGGAGGCACTGAAGCTTTCTTT
CASSTIQGGGGTEAFF
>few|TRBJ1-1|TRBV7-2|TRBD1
TGTGCCAGCAGCTTGGGACAGTCGAACACTGAAGCTTTCTTT
CASSLGQSNTEAFF
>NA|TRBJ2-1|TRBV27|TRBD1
TGTGCCAGCAGCCAACCGGGACAGGGGGCCAATGAGCAGTTCTTC
CASSQPGQGANEQFF
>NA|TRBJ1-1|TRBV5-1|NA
TGCGCCAGCAGCTTGGGAAATCTAGGCACTGAAGCTTTCTTT
CASSLGNLGTEAFF
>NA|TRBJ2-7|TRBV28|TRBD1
TGTGCCAGCAGTTTTATTTCGGGACAGGGAATCTACGAGCAGTACTTC
CASSFISGQGIYEQYF
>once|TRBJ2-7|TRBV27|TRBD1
TGTGCCAGCAGTTTGACAGGGCCTGTGCCCTACGAGCAGTACTTC
CASSLTGPVPYEQYF
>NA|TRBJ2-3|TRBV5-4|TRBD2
TGTGCCAGCAGCTTAGCGGGGGGCCACCCAGATACGCAGTATTTT
CASSLAGGHPDTQYF
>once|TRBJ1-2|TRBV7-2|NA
TGTGCCAGCGGAGAGGCCTTCGACTATGGCTACACCTTC
CASGEAFDYGYTF
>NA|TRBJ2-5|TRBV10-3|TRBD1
TGTGCCATCAGTGTAGGGACAGGGGGCTTGGAGACCCAGTACTTC
CAISVGTGGLETQYF
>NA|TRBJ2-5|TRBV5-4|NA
TGTGCCAGCAGCTTGGCCGGGGAAGGGACCCAGTACTTC
CASSLAGEGTQYF
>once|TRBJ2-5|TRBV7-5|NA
TGTGCCAGAAGCTTAAATAACTGGCTAGCGACTCCAGGAGAGACCCAGTACTTC
CARSLNNWLATPGETQYF
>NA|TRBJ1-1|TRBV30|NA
TGTGCCTGGAGTGTACGGGGAGGGAGGAACACTGAAGCTTTCTTT
CAWSVRGGRNTEAFF
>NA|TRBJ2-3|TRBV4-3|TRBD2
TGCGCCAGCAGCCAAAGTACTAGCGGGGGAGAGAAAACGCAGTATTTT
CASSQSTSGGEKTQYF
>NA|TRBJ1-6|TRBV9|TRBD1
TGCGCCAGCAGCGCTTTCCGGGACAGGGACTCACCCCTCCACTTT
CASSAFRDRDSPLHF
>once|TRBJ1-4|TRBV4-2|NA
TGTGCCAGCAGCCGGGGGGACCCAACTAATGAAAAACTGTTTTTT
CASSRGDPTNEKLFF